Below, 17 T cell receptor beta chains from the same sample are listed, as sequenced in a study of cytomegalovirus exposure and HLA in healthy donors. 60 Vbeta and 13 Jbeta primers were used in PCR. This table comes from immunoSEQ multiplex PCR, and its TCRdb copy is limited to in-frame clones, with some not included. The table includes some 67,000 clones, roughly 80% detected once. Sequencing input: PBMCs. These receptors were taken from a young woman in good health and CMV-seronegative.

The chain carries TRBV7-9 and TRBJ1-2; 7 bases align to TRBD1. Per the germline V gene, CDR1 is SEHNR and CDR2 is FQNEAQ (reference sequence). This CDR3 region has 17 residues. The junction had 12 bases not matched to a gene; V was cut back by 1 base and J by 4 bases. The DNA of the CDR3 is TGTGCCAGCAGCTTAGGGGGACAGACTAGTCAGTCCTATGGCTACACCTTC. Residues: CASSLGGQTSQSYGYTF.

A few counts support this clone. The chain joins TRBV5-8 to TRBJ2-5; the D call may be TRBD1 or TRBD2 (6 bases each). The CDR3 is 15 amino acids. Per germline, CDR1 SGHTS and CDR2 YDEGEE. V was shortened by 4 bases and J by 11 bases, with 24 bases between the two germline ends. In DNA, the CDR3 is TGTGCCAGCAGCGTGGGGACATTGGGGCCGGGGGAGCAGTACTTC. This codes for CASSVGTLGPGEQYF.

This rearrangement joins TRBV5-1 to TRBJ1-1; 7 positions match TRBD1. This CDR3 has 14 residues. J gave up 6 bases and V 2 bases, and 7 bases lay outside the gene matches. CDR1 is SGHRS and CDR2 is YFSETQ in the germline V gene. In DNA, the CDR3 is TGCGCCAGCAGCTTCGAGGGGGCGCTTGCTGAAGCTTTCTTT. Residues: CASSFEGALAEAFF.

This sequence joins TRBV6-6 and TRBJ2-5; D is unresolved. V was trimmed by 0 bases and J by 4 bases, leaving 3 bases between them. Germline V gene data show CDR1 as MNHNY and CDR2 as SVGAGI (reference sequence). The CDR3 is 12 amino acids. The CDR3 protein is CASSYSAETQYF. CDR3 DNA sequence: TGTGCCAGCAGTTACTCGGCAGAGACCCAGTACTTC.

V usage is TRBV27 and J usage is TRBJ2-7; 8 positions match TRBD2. Germline values: CDR1 MNHEY, CDR2 SMNVEV (reference sequence). The CDR3 sequence is 15 residues long. Losses at the gene ends were 7 bases for V and 0 bases for J; bases not matched to a gene: 8. The DNA for the CDR3 is TGTGCCAGCACCCCAAGCGGGGGCCTCTCCTACGAGCAGTACTTC. It translates to CASTPSGGLSYEQYF.

The rearrangement links TRBV7-2 to TRBJ2-4; the match to TRBD1 covers 8 bases. CDR3 length: 16 residues. Trimming at V came to 3 bases and at J to 4 bases, leaving 8 bases not matched to a gene. Germline V CDR1 and CDR2: SGHTA, FQGNSA. The DNA of the CDR3 is TGTGCCAGCAGCTTTAACAGGGGGATAGGGAAAAACATTCAGTACTTC. Its protein product is CASSFNRGIGKNIQYF.

The rearrangement joins TRBV5-4 to TRBJ2-5; a weak D match, TRBD2 (5 bases). The germline CDR1 and CDR2 sequences are SGHNT and YYREEE (reference sequence). The CDR3 totals 15 residues. Trimming took off 4 bases at V and 3 bases at J, with 16 bases between the two ends. The CDR3 sequence: CASSPIGSGKETQYF. CDR3 in DNA: TGTGCCAGCAGCCCCATCGGAAGCGGTAAAGAGACCCAGTACTTC.

The rearrangement joins TRBV28 to TRBJ1-1; 9 bases map to TRBD1. This CDR3 spans 18 amino acids. In germline, CDR1 is MDHEN, CDR2 SYDVKM. V trimming: 6 bases; J trimming: 4 bases; junction bases outside the gene matches: 18. CDR3: CASSLNVGTGSRSTEAFF. The CDR3 DNA reads as TGTGCCAGCAGCCTAAATGTCGGGACAGGGTCTCGGAGCACTGAAGCTTTCTTT.

V usage is TRBV6-5 and J usage is TRBJ2-7; D perhaps matches TRBD2 (5 bases). V was cut by 8 bases and J by 6 bases, with 11 bases left in between. The CDR3 runs 11 residues. The V gene's germline CDR1 is MNHEY and CDR2 SVGAGI. The CDR3 loop reads CASGGRSEQYF. The CDR3 nucleotides are TGTGCCAGCGGAGGCCGGAGCGAGCAGTACTTC.

This chain links TRBV28 with TRBJ1-4, with D possibly being TRBD1 (5 bases). The V end was cut by 2 bases, the J end by 4 bases, with 14 bases between. Per germline, CDR1 MDHEN and CDR2 SYDVKM. The CDR3 extends over 16 amino acids. CDR3 region: CASSLLADSLNEKLFF. The CDR3 DNA follows: TGTGCCAGCAGTTTACTCGCTGACAGCCTTAATGAAAAACTGTTTTTT.

This clone was recorded once. This chain links TRBV6-5 with TRBJ1-6; TRBD1 is a possible D gene (6 bases). CDR3 length: 15 amino acids. From germline, CDR1 is MNHEY and CDR2 SVGAGI. V lost 5 bases and J lost 8, with 16 bases in between. CDR3 amino acids: CASSLTGLSDSPLHF. DNA of the CDR3: TGTGCCAGCAGTCTAACAGGGTTATCGGATTCACCCCTCCACTTT.

This clone was detected only once. The chain employs TRBV6-6 and TRBJ1-6; weak D call: TRBD1 (5 bases). Trimming removed 0 bases from V and 8 bases from J, with 8 bases in between. CDR3 length: 14 amino acids. CDR1 MNHNY and CDR2 SVGAGI come from the germline V gene (reference sequence). CDR3 sequence: CASSYSWGDSPLHF. The CDR3 nucleotides read TGTGCCAGCAGTTACTCGTGGGGGGATTCACCCCTCCACTTT.

On this clone itself: The junction shows a germline mismatch at one end, possibly a read error. The sample contains more than one DNA sequence encoding this CDR3. The chain recombines TRBV28 with TRBJ1-2; TRBD1 might be the D (6 bases). The germline CDR1 and CDR2 sequences are MDHEN and SYDVKM. The CDR3 contains 18 residues. Here the CDR3 reads CASSPRSGGRYLNYGYTF. In DNA form, the CDR3 reads TGTGCCAGCAGCCCTCGTAGCGGGGGGCGTTATTTAAACTATGGCTATACCTTC.

This chain connects TRBV6-1 to TRBJ2-3, with D possibly TRBD2 on 6 matching bases. CDR3 length: 13 residues. Germline V gives CDR1 MNHNS, CDR2 SASEGT. The ends were cut back, 6 bases at V and 3 bases at J, with 10 bases in the middle. The CDR3 spells CASSPGETDTQYF. The CDR3 bases are TGTGCCAGCAGCCCGGGAGAGACAGATACGCAGTATTTT.

This chain uses TRBV5-6 with TRBJ2-7, with unresolved D. V lost 2 bases, J lost 3 bases, and 9 bases lay in between. This CDR3 region has 13 residues. Per germline, CDR1 SGHDT and CDR2 YYEEEE. In DNA form, the CDR3 reads TGTGCCAGCAGCTTACCACAGAACTACGAGCAGTACTTC. Translated: CASSLPQNYEQYF. Full variable domain (remainder filled in from reference TRBV5-6 and TRBJ2-7): DAGVTQSPTHLIKTRGQQVTLRCSPKSGHDTVSWYQQALGQGPQFIFQYYEEEERQRGNFPDRFSGHQFPNYSSELNVNALLLGDSALYLCASSLPQNYEQYFGPGTRLTVT.

This sequence joins TRBV6-5 and TRBJ1-4, with D possibly TRBD1 on 5 matching bases. Trimming removed 0 bases at V and 4 bases at J, with 9 bases between. The CDR3 runs 15 residues. Germline V gene lookup returns CDR1 MNHEY and CDR2 SVGAGI. As DNA, the CDR3 is TGTGCCAGCAGTTACTCCGGGGGGGTTAATGAAAAACTGTTTTTT. As protein: CASSYSGGVNEKLFF.

This clone was observed a few times. This chain uses TRBV7-8 with TRBJ1-1; 7 bases are shared with TRBD1. V dropped 3 bases and J dropped 0; count of bases not matched to a gene: 10. CDR1 SGHVS and CDR2 FQNEAQ come from the germline V gene. This CDR3 has 17 residues. CDR3 sequence (DNA): TGTGCCAGCAGCTTGACAGGGTCGGCCTACATGAACACTGAAGCTTTCTTT. It encodes CASSLTGSAYMNTEAFF.